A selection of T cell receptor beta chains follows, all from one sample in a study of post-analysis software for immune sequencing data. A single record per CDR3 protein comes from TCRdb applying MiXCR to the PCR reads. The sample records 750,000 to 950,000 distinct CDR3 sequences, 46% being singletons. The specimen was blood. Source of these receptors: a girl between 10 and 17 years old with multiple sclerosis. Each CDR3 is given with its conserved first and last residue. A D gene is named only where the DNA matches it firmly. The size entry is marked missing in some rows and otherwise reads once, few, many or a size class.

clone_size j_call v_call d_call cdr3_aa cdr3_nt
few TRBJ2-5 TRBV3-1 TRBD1 CASSHPWTGQQETQYF TGTGCCAGCAGCCATCCTTGGACAGGGCAACAAGAGACCCAGTACTTC
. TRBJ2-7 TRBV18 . CASSPISTAYEQYF TGTGCCAGCTCACCAATCTCGACAGCCTACGAGCAGTACTTC
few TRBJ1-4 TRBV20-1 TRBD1 CSARGPWDRDGKLFF TGCAGTGCTAGAGGCCCGTGGGACAGGGATGGAAAACTGTTTTTT
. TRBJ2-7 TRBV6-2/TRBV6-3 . CASSYSTVDQSSYEQYF TGTGCCAGCAGTTACTCGACCGTAGACCAGAGCTCCTACGAGCAGTACTTC
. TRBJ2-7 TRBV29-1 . CSVQVGYEQYF TGCAGCGTCCAAGTGGGGTACGAGCAGTACTTC
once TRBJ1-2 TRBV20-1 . CSALNGDALDYGYTF TGCAGTGCCTTGAACGGGGACGCACTAGACTATGGCTACACCTTC
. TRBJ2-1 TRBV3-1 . CASSQGGTYNEQFF TGTGCCAGCAGCCAAGGGGGAACCTACAATGAGCAGTTCTTC
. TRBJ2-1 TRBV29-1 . CSVDERGQGNEQFF TGCAGCGTTGATGAGAGGGGCCAGGGCAATGAGCAGTTCTTC
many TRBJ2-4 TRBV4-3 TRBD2 CASSPGVAGYLAKNIQYF TGCGCCAGCAGCCCGGGGGTAGCGGGGTACCTAGCCAAAAACATTCAGTACTTC
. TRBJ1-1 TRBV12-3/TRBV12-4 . CASSLPGPDTEAFF TGTGCCAGCAGTTTGCCTGGCCCCGACACTGAAGCTTTCTTT
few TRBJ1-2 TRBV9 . CASSPQSGGNGYTF TGTGCCAGCAGCCCCCAATCGGGGGGGAATGGCTACACCTTC
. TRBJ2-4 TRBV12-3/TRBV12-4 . CASSPRYDTIAKNIQYF TGTGCCAGCAGTCCGAGGTACGACACCATAGCCAAAAACATTCAGTACTTC
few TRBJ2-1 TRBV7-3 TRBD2 CASSLAGGLAAKQFF TGTGCCAGCAGCTTAGCGGGGGGACTAGCGGCTAAGCAGTTCTTC
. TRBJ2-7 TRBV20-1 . CSARLIYEQYF TGCAGTGCCCGACTCATTTACGAGCAGTACTTC